This is a list of T cell receptor beta chains from one sample in a study of graft-versus-host responses after intestinal transplantation. Their antigens remain unidentified. Profiled with immunoSEQ multiplex PCR; TCRdb holds only in-frame clones, not every one. The table records fewer than 120,000 clones, around 93% of them present only once. The source was unstimulated CD8+ T cells sorted from spleen or lymph node cells, collected before intestinal transplant. The receptors shown here come from a human donor who received an intestinal transplant. Both conserved end residues are trimmed from each CDR3. D genes are given only for firm matches.

TRBV6-1 . ASSEGPNTEAF
TRBV9 . ASSVEGAGANVLT
TRBV6-5 . ASSLSSGSSVGYT
TRBV6-5 TRBD1 ASSYQGDEQY
TRBV7-6 . ASSDSPRMGGTTEAF
TRBV13 TRBD2 ASSKGTRSGTGELF
TRBV6-4 . ASSDHLVSGANVLT
TRBV28 TRBD1 ASSGPGDRGPSGANVLT
TRBV30 TRBD1 AAEDRATDIQY
TRBV27 . ASSPHRADDTQY
TRBV6-1 . ASSDIGKNTEAF
TRBV4-1 . ASSHRAWAVLSYNEQF
TRBV7-8 . ASSLSPNQPQH
TRBV9 . ASSVAGNSGNTIY
TRBV11-1 TRBD1 ASSYGTGSEQY
TRBV12-5 TRBD1 AIGFGTVNTEAF
TRBV6-5 . ASSYGRDSGELF
TRBV7-8 . ASSSLLRASDTQY
TRBV28 . ASSFSRNYRGGDIQY
TRBV4-2 . ASSQYNEQF
TRBV19 TRBD2 ASKGLAGPASYNEQF
TRBV9 TRBD1 ASSQYRDSNYGYT
TRBV15 . ATSTPGATLYGYT
TRBV7-9 . ASSLSAMIYGYT
TRBV14 TRBD2 ASSQGTSAYNEQF
TRBV5-6 . ASSFSRDIDNEQF
TRBV4-1 . ASSQVSAAGEKLF
TRBV5-1 TRBD2 ASSLAAGLAGEGTGELF
TRBV5-1 TRBD1 ASSLGQGLNTEAF
TRBV30 . AWSVLLEQF
TRBV2 . ASSVAGDQPQH
TRBV28 TRBD1 ASSLTGSGDEQY
TRBV12-2 . ASRPRLAGVGFLYNEQF
TRBV14 . ASSPLGYYEQY
TRBV7-6 TRBD1 ASSLEAGGSYGYT
TRBV5-6 . ASRFGGGEAF
TRBV5-1 TRBD1 ASSWDSPYEQY
TRBV7-9 . ASSPLGSQETQY
TRBV4-1 TRBD2 ASSQTRGLDIDTQY
TRBV28 . ASSPYFSSYEQY
TRBV7-8 TRBD2 ASSFGGRDYEQY
TRBV21-1 . ASSKVGDKEGRSQY
TRBV27 TRBD1 ASSLYRTGNYGYT
TRBV7-9 . AATTGTLGEQY
TRBV19 . ASSIADTADTQY
TRBV19 . AGSPSWRGNQPQH
TRBV11-3 TRBD2 ASSSNRDYSYNEQF
TRBV30 . AFGSVTSTDTQY
TRBV5-6 TRBD1 ASSQGQEKSRLSTDTQY
TRBV11-3 TRBD1 ASSSWDRGQETQY
TRBV6-5 TRBD2 ASSPGTSGTYEQY
TRBV27 TRBD1 ASSPGGQGGTEAF
TRBV6-5 . ASSYGGDNEQF
TRBV6-6 . ASSTPAGDANIQY
TRBV4-1 . ASSQKDRASVEDTQY
TRBV7-9 TRBD2 ASSSSGRAYEQY